The 23 T cell receptor beta chains reported below all come from one sample, sequenced in a study of CD8 T cells in ankylosing spondylitis. MiXCR, run by TCRdb on the 5' RACE reads, gives a single entry per CDR3 protein. In the table there are some 150,000 distinct CDR3 sequences, under 55% of which are singletons. Sequenced input: synovial fluid, either unsorted or a sorted T cell fraction (not recorded which). The receptors shown here come from a male donor with ankylosing spondylitis.

The chain uses TRBV7-8 and TRBJ2-7, with 7 nucleotides matching TRBD2. Per the germline V gene, CDR1 is SGHVS and CDR2 is FQNEAQ. V trimming: 1 base; J trimming: 4 bases; junction bases outside the gene matches: 4. This CDR3 is built from 14 residues. CDR3 in amino acids: CASSLGSGGYEQYF. In DNA, the CDR3 is TGTGCCAGCAGCTTAGGGTCCGGGGGGTACGAGCAGTACTTC.

The genes are TRBV6-2 or TRBV6-3 and TRBJ1-1; no clear D gene. The CDR3 loop spans 13 amino acids. Trimming removed 0 bases from V and 5 bases from J, with 7 bases in between. Germline V CDR1 and CDR2: MNHEY, SVGEGT. The CDR3 reads CASSYSSETEAFF. DNA for the CDR3: TGTGCCAGCAGTTACTCTTCCGAAACTGAAGCTTTCTTT.

As DNA, the CDR3 is TGTGCCAGCAGTTTAGACTCACAGAGTCCCGACTCCTACGAGCAGTACTTC. Translation gives CASSLDSQSPDSYEQYF. The rearrangement links TRBV12-3 or TRBV12-4 to TRBJ2-7; D remains ambiguous. V lost 1 base to trimming and J lost 0 bases, with 16 bases between them. CDR3 length equals 17 residues.

This clonotype is a singleton in its sample. The genes are TRBV7-9 and TRBJ2-6; D uncertain. This CDR3 contains 17 residues. Germline CDR1 and CDR2: SEHNR and FQNEAQ (reference sequence). The V end was cut by 4 bases, the J end by 0 bases, with 13 bases between. The CDR3 is CASSSSHRISGANVLTF. The DNA for the CDR3 is TGTGCCAGCAGCTCCTCCCACCGGATCTCTGGGGCCAACGTCCTGACTTTC.

V and J are TRBV7-9 and TRBJ2-7; tentatively, D is TRBD2 (6 bases). The CDR3 is made up of 12 amino acids. Trimming pared 3 bases from V and 6 bases from J, leaving 9 bases between. Germline V lookup: CDR1 SEHNR, CDR2 FQNEAQ (reference sequence). The CDR3 DNA follows: TGTGCCAGCAGCTTGGCGGGATCCGAGCAGTACTTC. Translating it yields CASSLAGSEQYF. The variable domain in full, completed from reference TRBV7-9 and TRBJ2-7, reads DTGVSQNPRHKITKRGQNVTFRCDPISEHNRLYWYRQTLGQGPEFLTYFQNEAQLEKSRLLSDRFSAERPKGSFSTLEIQRTEQGDSAMYLCASSLAGSEQYFGPGTRLTVT.

The rearrangement links TRBV11-1 to TRBJ2-3; 15 bases line up with TRBD2. The V and J ends lost 2 bases and 3 bases, in that order; junction bases with no gene match: 9. This CDR3 contains 19 residues. Germline V gives CDR1 SGHAT, CDR2 FQDESV (reference sequence). The CDR3 loop reads CASSLRPGGTSGRTDTQYF. As DNA, the CDR3 is TGTGCCAGCAGCTTACGCCCCGGTGGGACTAGCGGGAGGACAGATACGCAGTATTTT.

CDR3 sequence reads: CASSHLDSLEAFF. The CDR3 DNA reads TGCGCCAGCAGCCATCTTGACAGTCTTGAAGCTTTCTTT. The J gene is TRBJ1-1, the V gene TRBV4-1; D is possibly TRBD1 (5 bases). This CDR3 has 13 amino acids. With 3 bases removed from V and 7 bases from J, the gap between germline ends came to 12 bases. Looked up from germline, CDR1 is MGHRA and CDR2 is YSYEKL.

The rearrangement links TRBV18 to TRBJ2-5, with D maybe TRBD2 (6 bases). This CDR3 region has 17 residues. V lost 0 bases to trimming and J lost 5 bases, with 19 bases between them. CDR1 is KGHSH, CDR2 LQKENI, per germline. The CDR3 nucleotides are TGTGCCAGCTCACCACCCTATAGCCCGATGAGCGGGGAGACCCAGTACTTC. Translating it yields CASSPPYSPMSGETQYF. The whole variable domain, filled in from reference TRBV18 and TRBJ2-5, reads NAGVMQNPRHLVRRRGQEARLRCSPMKGHSHVYWYRQLPEEGLKFMVYLQKENIIDESGMPKERFSAEFPKEGPSILRIQQVVRGDSAAYFCASSPPYSPMSGETQYFGPGTRLLVL.

This clonotype was seen only a few times. The chain carries TRBV29-1 and TRBJ2-5; D is undetermined. The CDR3 spans 18 residues. In germline, CDR1 is SQVTM, CDR2 ANQGSEA. Trimming took off 0 bases at V and 2 bases at J, with 22 bases between the two ends. CDR3 DNA: TGCAGCGTTGAAGAAGACCCTGCGCTCAATTATTTACAAGAGACCCAGTACTTC. Protein sequence: CSVEEDPALNYLQETQYF.

The rearrangement joins TRBV4-2 to TRBJ2-1; TRBD2 might be the D (5 bases). The CDR3 is 14 amino acids. CDR1 and CDR2 (germline): LGHNA, YNFKEQ. V lost 4 bases and J lost 6, with 13 bases in between. The CDR3 reads CASSRLEAFNEQFF. The CDR3 DNA reads TGTGCCAGCAGCCGTCTGGAGGCGTTCAATGAGCAGTTCTTC.

The chain combines TRBV12-3 or TRBV12-4 with TRBJ2-1; D remains unclear. Trimming took off 5 bases at V and 5 bases at J, with 13 bases between the two ends. The CDR3 consists of 14 residues. This CDR3 is CASSLWAGHNEQFF. DNA for the CDR3: TGTGCCAGCAGTCTCTGGGCAGGCCACAATGAGCAGTTCTTC.

This clonotype was recorded at least ten times. The rearrangement joins TRBV6-1 to TRBJ1-5; D unclear. The germline V gene has CDR1 MNHNS and CDR2 SASEGT. This CDR3 region has 15 residues. Trimming removed 4 bases from V and 0 bases from J, with 10 bases in between. CDR3: CASSAGLYSNQPQHF. As DNA, the CDR3 is TGTGCCAGCAGTGCAGGTCTGTATAGCAATCAGCCCCAGCATTTT.

This clonotype was counted between two and nine times. The V call is TRBV7-3, the J call TRBJ1-1; unclear D gene. V shed 4 bases and J shed 0 bases, with 3 bases lying between them. Germline V gives CDR1 SGHTA, CDR2 FQGTGA. CDR3 length equals 12 residues. The CDR3 loop is CASSYMNTEAFF. In DNA, the CDR3 is TGTGCCAGCAGCTACATGAACACTGAAGCTTTCTTT.

The chain uses TRBV27 and TRBJ1-2; possible D gene TRBD1, 5 bases. The CDR3 is 16 residues long. CDR1 and CDR2 (germline): MNHEY, SMNVEV (reference sequence). Trimming took 6 bases from V and 4 from J, leaving 21 bases between them. The CDR3 sequence: CASSSGLGAPFYGYTF. CDR3 DNA sequence: TGTGCCAGCAGCTCAGGGCTCGGGGCCCCGTTCTATGGCTACACCTTC.

This clonotype was observed once. The V and J genes are TRBV12-5 and TRBJ2-1; 7 nucleotides line up with TRBD1. With V trimmed by 11 bases and J by 6 bases, 16 bases remained unmatched. CDR3 size: 15 residues. Per germline, CDR1 LGHNT and CDR2 FRNRAP. CDR3 coding DNA: TGTGCTTCTCAGAGCGCGGCAGGGGGTCGCAATGAGCAGTTCTTC. This codes for CASQSAAGGRNEQFF.

The CDR3 bases are TGCGCCAGCAGAAGGACGGAGAGTGGGAAGCAGTACTTC. This codes for CASRRTESGKQYF. The rearrangement uses TRBV5-1 and TRBJ2-7; D unclear. The germline V gene encodes CDR1 SGHRS and CDR2 YFSETQ. V was clipped by 5 bases and J by 8 bases, with 17 bases between them. The CDR3 consists of 13 residues.

The V call is TRBV13, the J call TRBJ2-3; D is unclear. The germline gives CDR1 PRHDT, CDR2 FYEKMQ (reference sequence). This CDR3 contains 15 residues. V lost 10 bases to trimming and J lost 0 bases, with 17 bases between them. The DNA for the CDR3 is TGTGCCACCACATTCCGGGTTGCGAGCACAGATACGCAGTATTTT. It encodes CATTFRVASTDTQYF.

This chain connects TRBV6-2 or TRBV6-3 to TRBJ2-5; perhaps TRBD2 as D (10 bases). Per germline, CDR1 MNHEY and CDR2 SVGEGT. Trimming cost V 6 bases and J 6 bases, with 23 bases left between them. There are 16 residues in the CDR3. DNA for the CDR3: TGTGCCAGCAGCTACGGGACAGGGACTAGCGTGAAGACCCAGTACTTC. This translates into CASSYGTGTSVKTQYF.

V is TRBV14 and J is TRBJ2-1; D may be TRBD2 (6 bases). This CDR3 has 14 residues. V gave up 4 bases and J gave up 2 bases, with 9 bases separating them. CDR1 SGHDN and CDR2 FVKESK come from the germline V gene. CDR3 in amino acids: CASSPGTPYNEQFF. CDR3 bases: TGTGCCAGCAGCCCCGGGACTCCCTACAATGAGCAGTTCTTC.

This clonotype showed up just a few times. The chain carries TRBV20-1 and TRBJ2-2, with TRBD2 matching over 12 bases. The CDR3 is 18 residues long. V gave up 2 bases and J gave up 3 bases; unmatched junction bases: 10. Germline V CDR1 and CDR2: DFQATT, SNEGSKA (reference sequence). The chain's CDR3 is CSARKATSGGDYTGELFF. CDR3 in DNA: TGCAGTGCTAGAAAAGCGACTAGCGGGGGAGACTACACCGGGGAGCTGTTTTTT.

This clonotype was picked up a small number of times. This sequence joins TRBV12-3 or TRBV12-4 and TRBJ1-3; weak D call: TRBD1 (6 bases). The CDR3 runs 14 residues. With 1 base removed from V and 6 bases from J, the gap between germline ends came to 10 bases. The CDR3: CASSLGGGENTIYF. CDR3 coding DNA: TGTGCCAGCAGTTTAGGGGGGGGCGAAAACACCATATATTTT.

The V gene is TRBV28, the J gene TRBJ2-5, with TRBD1 matching over 8 bases. This CDR3 contains 14 residues. Per the germline V gene, CDR1 is MDHEN and CDR2 is SYDVKM. Trimming at V came to 0 bases and at J to 3 bases, leaving 0 bases not matched to a gene. In DNA form, the CDR3 reads TGTGCCAGCAGTTTATGGGACAGGGAAGAGACCCAGTACTTC. This translates into CASSLWDREETQYF.

In this sample, this clonotype turned up many times. The rearrangement uses TRBV5-1 and TRBJ2-1; the match to TRBD2 covers 10 bases. J was trimmed by 7 bases and V by 1 base; bases with no gene match: 14. Per germline, CDR1 SGHRS and CDR2 YFSETQ. The CDR3 length is 18 residues. The CDR3 nucleotides read TGCGCCAGCAGCTTGAGGGGTTCTAGCGGGGGCCAGGGGAATGAGCAGTTCTTC. Its translation: CASSLRGSSGGQGNEQFF.